This T cell receptor beta chain was identified during a study of blood T cell repertoires in COVID-19 (dated by TCRdb to the early 2020s). At the level of the whole study: The collaborator samples originated in the United States, Italy and Spain and spanned the acute and convalescent phases of COVID-19. The dataset comprised deeply sampled blood TCRbeta repertoires from subjects exposed to, actively infected with, or recovered from COVID-19. Where HLA class I and class II types were available, the types were taken from metadata supplied by the sample provider, not from assay-based typing. The prospective study material was composed of cDNA or gDNA derived from T cells, B-cell-depleted T cells, or PBMCs. The samples were drawn from the first 160 participants of the ongoing ImmuneRACE study and from 1,200 or so subjects provided by 6 global collaborators. The repertoires were made available in a free public database intended to serve as a resource for research on the immune response to SARS-CoV-2. Nearly every sample came with metadata listing a de-identified subject ID, COVID-19 status, age in years and sex. What the study reported, not specific to this receptor: The amount of clinical and demographic metadata varied by source and participant and was provided uncurated.

A note on this clone: Its antigen remains undetermined. Per-base quality was not reported, and no clone a single base away is much larger than it.

Each collaborating institution followed its own protocols to collect whole blood in K2EDTA tubes. Collaborator samples were shipped for TCRbeta analysis as frozen whole blood, isolated PBMCs, or DNA extracted from either sample type. The junction shows trimming of 5 bases on V and 0 bases on J, plus 17 bases between the germline ends. CDR1 and CDR2 are read off the germline V gene as KGHSH and LQKENI. The CDR3 holds 16 amino acids from the cysteine to the phenylalanine. The kept DNA is CDR3 alone, 48 bases in frame from the first base. TCRbeta CDR3 regions were amplified from genomic DNA by means of the immunoSEQ Assay, a bias-controlled multiplex PCR. From the authors' description of their analysis: Within the assay, amplification of reference gene primers was used to estimate how many nucleated cells each sample contained. To quantify the absolute abundance of each unique TCRbeta CDR3 rearrangement, sequence reads were collapsed and filtered. For each sample, productive Simpson clonality was calculated as the square root of Simpson's diversity index over productive rearrangements. TCRdb re-hosts the immuneACCESS table, in-frame sequences only. Its copies lack some clones; in the studies checked, an unresolved V gene accounts for under half of them, and the cause for the rest is not known. V and J calls and clone size are copied from that table; D and trimming were computed from the DNA. This sample has 200,000 or so clones in its table, and roughly 88% of those were observed once. The leading ten clones occupy 13% of the sample.

The specimen was peripheral blood. The V and J genes are TRBV18 and TRBJ2-7; the D gene is unclear. The sequence was obtained from a human donor in a cohort sampled during active COVID-19. The CDR3 protein: CASSSQPPANSYEQYF. The nucleotides are TGTGCCAGCTCATCACAACCCCCAGCGAACTCCTACGAGCAGTACTTC.